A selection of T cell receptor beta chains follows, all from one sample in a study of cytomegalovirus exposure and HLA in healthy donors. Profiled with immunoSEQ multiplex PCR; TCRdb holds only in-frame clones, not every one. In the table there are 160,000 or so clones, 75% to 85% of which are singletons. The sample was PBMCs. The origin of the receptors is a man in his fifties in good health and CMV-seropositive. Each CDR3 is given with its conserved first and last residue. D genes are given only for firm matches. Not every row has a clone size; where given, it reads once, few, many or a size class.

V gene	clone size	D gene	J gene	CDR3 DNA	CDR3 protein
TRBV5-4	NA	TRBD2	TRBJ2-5	TGTGCCAGCAGCCCACCGGGACTAGCGGGAGTTGGCGAGACCCAGTACTTC	CASSPPGLAGVGETQYF
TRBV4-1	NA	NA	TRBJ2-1	TGCGCCAGCAGCCAAGGAGCGAAGTATGAGCAGTTCTTC	CASSQGAKYEQFF
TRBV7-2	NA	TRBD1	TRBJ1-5	TGTGCCAGCAGCTTCGGGACAGGGAGGCAGCCCCAGCATTTT	CASSFGTGRQPQHF
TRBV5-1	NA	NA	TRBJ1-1	TGCGCCAGCACCCAAAGGGGGTTGCGGAACACTGAAGCTTTCTTT	CASTQRGLRNTEAFF
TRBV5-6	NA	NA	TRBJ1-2	TGTGCCAGCAGCACGGCAGGGGACTATGGCTACACCTTC	CASSTAGDYGYTF
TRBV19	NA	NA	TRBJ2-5	TGTGCCAGTAGTATTTCTTTCCAAGAGACCCAGTACTTC	CASSISFQETQYF
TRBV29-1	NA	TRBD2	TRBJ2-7	TGCAGCACCGGGACTAGCGGGAACGAGCAGTACTTC	CSTGTSGNEQYF
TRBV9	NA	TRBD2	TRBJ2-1	TGTGCCAGCAGCGTCGGGACTAGCGGGAGGGCCTACAATGAGCAGTTCTTC	CASSVGTSGRAYNEQFF
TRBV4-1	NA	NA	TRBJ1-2	TGCGCCAGCAGCCAAGAGCCCAACCTGCGGGGGGGCTACACCTTC	CASSQEPNLRGGYTF
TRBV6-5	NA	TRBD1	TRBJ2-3	TGTGCCAGCAGCTGGGACAGGGCAGGGACAGATACGCAGTATTTT	CASSWDRAGTDTQYF
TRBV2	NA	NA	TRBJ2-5	TGTGCCAGCAGTGCAGAGGGGGGGAGGACTGAGACCCAGTACTTC	CASSAEGGRTETQYF
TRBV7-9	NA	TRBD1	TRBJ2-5	TGTGCCAGCAGCCGATGGCAGGGGGTTGGATTGGAGACCCAGTACTTC	CASSRWQGVGLETQYF
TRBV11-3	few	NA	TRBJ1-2	TGTGCCAGCAGCTACCGGGGGTATGGCTACACCTTC	CASSYRGYGYTF
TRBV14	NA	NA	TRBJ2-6	TGTGCCAGCAGCAACCAGCGGGCCCCTGGGGCCAACGGCCTGACTTTC	CASSNQRAPGANGLTF
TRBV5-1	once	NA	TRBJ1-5	TGCGCCAGCAGCTTGTTCGGGGGCAATCAGCCCCAGCATTTT	CASSLFGGNQPQHF
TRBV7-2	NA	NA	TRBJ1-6	TGTGCCAGCAGCTTATATTCGGGGAGCTCCTATAATTCACCCCTCCACTTT	CASSLYSGSSYNSPLHF
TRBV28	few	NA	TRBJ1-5	TGTGCCAGCAATTCAGGGAATCAGCCCCAGCATTTT	CASNSGNQPQHF
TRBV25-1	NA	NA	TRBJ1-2	TGTGCCAGCAGTGACTCGTTTTCGGCCCTGGGCGGCTACACCTTC	CASSDSFSALGGYTF
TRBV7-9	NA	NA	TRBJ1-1	TGTGCCAGCAGCTTACTACGCAGGGGGAACACTGAAGCTTTCTTT	CASSLLRRGNTEAFF
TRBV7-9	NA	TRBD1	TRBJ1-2	TGTGCCAGCAGCTCCGCGGGACAGTCAATGTACTATGGCTACACCTTC	CASSSAGQSMYYGYTF
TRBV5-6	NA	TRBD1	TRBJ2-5	TGTGCCAGCACCTGGGGACAGGGTTTGGAGACCCAGTACTTC	CASTWGQGLETQYF
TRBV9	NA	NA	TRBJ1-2	TGTGCCAGCAGCGTAGGCACAAACTATGGCTACACCTTC	CASSVGTNYGYTF
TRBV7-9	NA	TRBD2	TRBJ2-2	TGTGCCAGCATCCTACCACGGGGGGGGGAGAACACCGGGGAGCTGTTTTTT	CASILPRGGENTGELFF
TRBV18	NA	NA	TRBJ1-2	TGTGCCAGCTCACCAACACTAAAAGGGGACTATGGCTACACCTTC	CASSPTLKGDYGYTF
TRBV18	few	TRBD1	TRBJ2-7	TGTGCCAGCTCACCTTCCATGACAGGGGCCGAGCAGTACTTC	CASSPSMTGAEQYF
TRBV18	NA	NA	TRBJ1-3	TGTGCCAGCTCACCCTTAAGGGGGAAGGTTGGAAACACCATATATTTT	CASSPLRGKVGNTIYF
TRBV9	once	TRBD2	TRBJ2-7	TGTGCCAGCAGCGCGGGAGGCCCATTTTACGAGCAGTACTTC	CASSAGGPFYEQYF
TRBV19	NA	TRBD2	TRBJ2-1	TGTGCCAGTAGTATAGATGGGCTAGCGGGAGGGAATGAGCAGTTCTTC	CASSIDGLAGGNEQFF
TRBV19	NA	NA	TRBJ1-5	TGTGCCAGTAGTATTCTTCCGGGGTACAGCAATCAGCCCCAGCATTTT	CASSILPGYSNQPQHF
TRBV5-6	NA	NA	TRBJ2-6	TGTGCCAGCAGCTTGCGTGGGGCTGGGGCCAACGGCCTGACTTTC	CASSLRGAGANGLTF
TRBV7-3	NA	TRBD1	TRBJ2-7	TGTGCCAGCAGCAAACCGGGACAGGGTTACGAGCAGTACTTC	CASSKPGQGYEQYF
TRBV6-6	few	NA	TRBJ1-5	TGTGCCAGCAGTTACTCGCGACTCGACAATCAGCCCCAGCATTTT	CASSYSRLDNQPQHF
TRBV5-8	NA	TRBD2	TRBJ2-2	TGTGCCAGCAGCCGAGAGGCGGGAGGGAACACCGGGGAGCTGTTTTTT	CASSREAGGNTGELFF
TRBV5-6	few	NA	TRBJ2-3	TGTGCCAGCAGCTTGGCAGTGGGCGAAAATGCTGGGCAGTATTTT	CASSLAVGENAGQYF
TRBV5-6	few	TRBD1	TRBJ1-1	TGTGCCAGCAGCTGGACAGGCGGAGGCACTGAAGCTTTCTTT	CASSWTGGGTEAFF
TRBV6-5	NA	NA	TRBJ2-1	TGTGCCAGCAAAAGGGGTACTAACAACAATGAGCAGTTCTTC	CASKRGTNNNEQFF
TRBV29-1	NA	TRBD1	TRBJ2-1	TGCAGCGCCTCCGGGACAGGGGGTTATGAGCAGTTCTTC	CSASGTGGYEQFF
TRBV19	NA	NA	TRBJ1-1	TGTGCCAGTAGTCTCCCGGACCTCGGGACGGGAGGTTATGACACTGAAGCTTTCTTT	CASSLPDLGTGGYDTEAFF
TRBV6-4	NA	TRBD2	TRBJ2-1	TGTGCCAGCAGCAGACATCTCGGGGGGGCTTCCTACAATGAGCAGTTCTTC	CASSRHLGGASYNEQFF
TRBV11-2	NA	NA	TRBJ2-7	TGTGCCAGCAGCTTAATGCCAGGGGAATCCTACGAGCAGTACTTC	CASSLMPGESYEQYF
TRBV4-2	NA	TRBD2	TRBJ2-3	TGTGCCAGCAGCCCCCGCCCCAGCGGGGGGTCAGATACGCAGTATTTT	CASSPRPSGGSDTQYF
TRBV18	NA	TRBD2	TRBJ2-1	TGTGCCAGCTCACCACGGACTAGCGGGACCTACAATGAGCAGTTCTTC	CASSPRTSGTYNEQFF